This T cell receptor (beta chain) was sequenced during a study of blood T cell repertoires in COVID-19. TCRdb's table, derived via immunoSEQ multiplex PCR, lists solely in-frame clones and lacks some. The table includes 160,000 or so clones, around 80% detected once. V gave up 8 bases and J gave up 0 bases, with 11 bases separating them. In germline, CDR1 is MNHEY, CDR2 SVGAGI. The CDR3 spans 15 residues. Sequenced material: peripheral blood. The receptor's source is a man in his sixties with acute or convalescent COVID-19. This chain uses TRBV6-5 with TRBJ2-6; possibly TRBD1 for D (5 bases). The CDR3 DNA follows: TGTGCCAGCGCAGGGTTTAGCTCTGGGGCCAACGTCCTGACTTTC. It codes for CASAGFSSGANVLTF.